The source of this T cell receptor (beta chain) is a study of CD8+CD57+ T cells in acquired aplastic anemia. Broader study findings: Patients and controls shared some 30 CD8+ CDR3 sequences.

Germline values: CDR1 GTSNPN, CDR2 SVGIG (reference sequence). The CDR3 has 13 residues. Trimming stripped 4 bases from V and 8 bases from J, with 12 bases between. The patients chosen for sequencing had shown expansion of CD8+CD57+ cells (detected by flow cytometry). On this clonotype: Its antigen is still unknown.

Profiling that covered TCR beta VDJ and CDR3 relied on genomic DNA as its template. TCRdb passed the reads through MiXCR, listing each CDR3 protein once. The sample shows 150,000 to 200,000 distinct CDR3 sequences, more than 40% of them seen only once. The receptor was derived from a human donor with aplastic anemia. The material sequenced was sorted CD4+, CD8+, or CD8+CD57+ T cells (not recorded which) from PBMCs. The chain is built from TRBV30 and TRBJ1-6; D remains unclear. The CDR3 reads CAWTHLRYSPLHF. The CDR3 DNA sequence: TGTGCCTGGACCCACCTGAGGTATTCACCCCTCCACTTT.